This TCR beta chain is drawn from a study of cytomegalovirus exposure and HLA in healthy donors. Study-level findings and limits: Solely CMV serostatus was available to characterize immune exposure. For TCR beta chains, V- and J-gene trimming was later linked to a missense DCLRE1C variant. Among the CMV-associated chains, a few were confirmed in vitro as specific for CMV antigens. An analysis that came later showed most CMV-associated TCR beta chains appearing HLA-restricted.

CDR3 length: 16 residues. The germline CDR1 and CDR2 sequences are MGHRA and YSYEKL. Unmatched junction bases numbered 6, after V lost 0 bases and J lost 2 bases. PCR amplification relied on 60 Vbeta primers (plus 13 Jbeta primers). Here immunoSEQ multiplex PCR was the method, and the copy in TCRdb shows in-frame clones only, minus some. The sample consists of fewer than 100,000 clones, more than 70% of them appearing once. As for this clone: As yet, its antigen is unknown.

This chain links TRBV4-1 with TRBJ2-7; 8 nucleotides agree with TRBD1. The receptor was isolated from a woman aged 40-49 years in good health and CMV-seronegative. Input material: PBMCs. The CDR3 loop is CASSQEHGTGAYEQYF. CDR3 DNA sequence: TGCGCCAGCAGCCAAGAACACGGGACAGGAGCCTACGAGCAGTACTTC.